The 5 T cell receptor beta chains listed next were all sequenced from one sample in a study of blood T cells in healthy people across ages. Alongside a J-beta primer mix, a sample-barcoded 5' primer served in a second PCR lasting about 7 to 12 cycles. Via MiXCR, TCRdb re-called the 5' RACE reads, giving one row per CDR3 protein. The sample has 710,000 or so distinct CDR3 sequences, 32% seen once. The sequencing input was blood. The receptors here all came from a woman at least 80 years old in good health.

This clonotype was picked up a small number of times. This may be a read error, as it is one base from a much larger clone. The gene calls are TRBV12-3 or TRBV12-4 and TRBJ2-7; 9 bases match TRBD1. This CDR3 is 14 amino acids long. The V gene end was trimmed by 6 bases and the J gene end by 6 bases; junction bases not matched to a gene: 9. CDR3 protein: CASRARGQGSEQYF. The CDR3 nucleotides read TGTGCCAGCAGGGCTAGGGGACAGGGTTCCGAGCAGTACTTC.

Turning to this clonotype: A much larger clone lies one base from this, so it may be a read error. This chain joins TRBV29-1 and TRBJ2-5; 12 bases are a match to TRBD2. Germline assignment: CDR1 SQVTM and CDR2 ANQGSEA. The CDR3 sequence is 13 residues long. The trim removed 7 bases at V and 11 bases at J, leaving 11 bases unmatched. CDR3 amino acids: CSADRLAGAEQYF. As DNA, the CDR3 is TGCAGCGCCGACCGACTAGCGGGGGCTGAGCAGTACTTC.

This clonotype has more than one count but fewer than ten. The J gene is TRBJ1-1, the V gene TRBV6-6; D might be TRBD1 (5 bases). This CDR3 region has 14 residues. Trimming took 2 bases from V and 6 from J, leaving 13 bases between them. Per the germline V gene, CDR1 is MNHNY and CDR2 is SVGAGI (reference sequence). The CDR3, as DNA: TGTGCCAGCAGTTACCGCGGGGGTTGGGCTGAAGCTTTCTTT. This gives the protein CASSYRGGWAEAFF.

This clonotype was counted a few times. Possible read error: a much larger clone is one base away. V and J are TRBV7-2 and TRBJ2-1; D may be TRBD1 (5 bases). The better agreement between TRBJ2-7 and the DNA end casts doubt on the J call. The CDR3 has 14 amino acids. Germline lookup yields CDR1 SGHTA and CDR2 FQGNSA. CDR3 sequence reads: CASSLPDSYNEQYF. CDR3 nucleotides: TGTGCCAGCAGCTTACCTGACAGCTACAATGAGCAGTACTTC.

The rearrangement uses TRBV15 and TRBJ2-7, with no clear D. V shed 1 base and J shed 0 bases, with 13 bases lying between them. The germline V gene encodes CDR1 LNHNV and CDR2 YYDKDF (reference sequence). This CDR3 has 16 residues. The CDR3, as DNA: TGTGCCACCAGCAGAGCGGGCCCGGGTAGCTCCTACGAGCAGTACTTC. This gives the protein CATSRAGPGSSYEQYF.